These 5 T cell receptor beta chains originate from one sample sequenced in a study of beta chain features in type 1 diabetes. The whole isolated RNA underwent reverse transcription, so sequencing captured expressed TCRB transcripts. Clones were read by immunoSEQ multiplex PCR, and TCRdb kept only the in-frame ones, dropping some. Of about 280,000 clones in the sample, 15% were seen once. These TCRs are of unknown antigen specificity. General observations from the study: Within each of all four CD4+ subsets, Type 1 diabetes patients had TCRB CDR3s that were moderately but significantly shorter.

The sample consisted of naive CD4+ T cells from blood. These receptors all come from a man between 18 and 29 years old with type 1 diabetes.

This sequence joins TRBV7-7 and TRBJ2-5; a possible D gene is TRBD1 (6 bases). Germline-derived CDR1 and CDR2 are SSHAT and FNYEAQ (reference sequence). The CDR3 loop spans 16 amino acids. Between the trimmed V and J ends, which lost 8 bases and 3 bases, there was a span of 22 bases. CDR3 in DNA: TGTGCCAGCTCACGGGGTCCCGGGACACAAGAAGAGACCCAGTACTTC. Translation: CASSRGPGTQEETQYF. Filled out from reference TRBV7-7 and TRBJ2-5, the complete variable domain reads GAGVSQSPRYKVTKRGQDVTLRCDPISSHATLYWYQQALGQGPEFLTYFNYEAQPDKSGLPSDRFSAERPEGSISTLTIQRTEQRDSAMYRCASSRGPGTQEETQYFGPGTRLLVL.

In its sample, this clone was seen a few times. This chain connects TRBV30 to TRBJ2-3; 10 bases fit TRBD2. The CDR3 loop spans 15 amino acids. Germline CDR1 is GTSNPN and CDR2 is SVGIG (reference sequence). V trimming: 4 bases; J trimming: 6 bases; junction bases outside the gene matches: 10. The CDR3 reads CAWIPPLAGADTQYF. In nucleotides, the CDR3 is TGTGCCTGGATCCCGCCCCTAGCGGGAGCTGATACGCAGTATTTT.

This clone occurred a few times. J is TRBJ1-6 and V is TRBV30; 9 bases line up with TRBD1. CDR1 GTSNPN and CDR2 SVGIG come from the germline V gene (reference sequence). This CDR3 comprises 16 residues. The junction had 11 bases not matched to a gene; V was cut back by 2 bases and J by 9 bases. CDR3 sequence: CAWSLGQGTFRSPLHF. CDR3 in DNA: TGTGCCTGGAGTCTAGGACAGGGGACTTTTCGTTCACCCCTCCACTTT.

CDR3 bases: TGTGCCATCAGTGAAGGCCGGGGAGTAGAGACCCAGTACTTC. Translated, it gives CAISEGRGVETQYF. The chain recombines TRBV10-3 with TRBJ2-5; D is possibly TRBD2 (5 bases). Trimming cost V 3 bases and J 4 bases, with 12 bases left between them. Germline V gene lookup returns CDR1 ENHRY and CDR2 SYGVKD. This CDR3 contains 14 residues.

The chain uses TRBV28 and TRBJ2-3; tentatively, D is TRBD2 (5 bases). This CDR3 is 15 amino acids long. Germline-derived CDR1 and CDR2 are MDHEN and SYDVKM. Trimming stripped 8 bases from V and 0 bases from J, with 15 bases between. This CDR3 is CASGEGMTSTDTQYF. The CDR3 DNA reads TGTGCCAGCGGAGAGGGAATGACCAGCACAGATACGCAGTATTTT.